This TCR beta chain was sequenced for a study of control samples from healthy donors and cancer patients. Data came from immunoSEQ multiplex PCR; TCRdb stores just in-frame clones and leaves some out. The sample shows fewer than 200,000 clones, nearly 90% of them seen only once. Germline V lookup: CDR1 MNHEY, CDR2 SMNVEV (reference sequence). This CDR3 contains 14 residues. Trimming removed 5 bases at V and 5 bases at J, with 15 bases between. The sequence was collected from a woman aged 50 to 65 in good health. Sequencing was done on a sample of blood. The chain carries TRBV27 and TRBJ2-5, with a possible D match to TRBD2 (6 bases). This chain's CDR3 is CASSASGPWETQYF. In nucleotides, the CDR3 is TGTGCCAGCAGTGCCAGCGGGCCTTGGGAGACCCAGTACTTC.